The entry that follows covers one T cell receptor beta chain sequence. Its cognate antigen has yet to be identified. Base qualities are not at hand, and no much larger clone is one base apart. Receptors were amplified or captured by the immunoSEQ multiplex PCR assay. Each sample had some 10^5 TCR templates assayed by the deep sequencing platform. Genomic DNA extracted from sorted T cells was used for TCRbeta CDR3 sequencing. The study's processing was this. The R programming language was used for the clonal analysis of the TCRbeta CDR3 data. Comparing unstimulated samples against CFSE-low samples taken after the reaction was how alloreactive CD4+ and CD8+ clones were defined. Regulatory or non-regulatory origin was assigned to alloreactive CD4+ clones by matching of sequences to sorted unstimulated Treg and non-Treg repertoires. Held by TCRdb, this immuneACCESS table contains in-frame sequences only and omits some clones. Under half of the omission traces to an unresolved V gene where checked; the cause of the rest is unknown. Clonal size and the V and J genes are those of that table, whereas D and trimming came from the DNA. For this sample there are 50,000 or so clones; about 88% appear just once. The leading ten clones occupy roughly 0.3% of the sample.

Trimming takes 5 bases off V and 1 base off J; junction bases not matched to a gene: 2. From cysteine to phenylalanine, the CDR3 is 16 amino acids long. Here the CDR3 DNA is all that survives: 48 bases in frame from base 1. CDR1 and CDR2, looked up from the germline V gene, are SGHNT and YENEEA. This sample is part of a study of siplizumab effects on memory and regulatory T cells (dated by TCRdb to between 2019 and 2020). Study-wide context: The study examined how the anti-CD2 antibody siplizumab affects alloreactive T-cell subsets in allogeneic mixed lymphocyte reactions built from human PBMCs. Beyond this particular receptor, the publication reports: Roughly 80-97% of proliferating CD4+ or CD8+ clones could not be assigned a naive or memory phenotype. Siplizumab significantly lowered the cumulative frequency of alloreactive sequences that could be traced to unstimulated CD4+ memory T cells. Greater diversity appeared to be present in unstimulated naive T cells than in memory T cells, and a substantial contribution to the alloresponse seemed to be made by naive cells. Whether proliferating Tregs from siplizumab cultures actually had suppressive function was not functionally confirmed. Among mappable alloreactive CD4+ clones, an average Treg-derived fraction of roughly 70% was observed with siplizumab, compared with 26.9% in control reactions. Sequences below about 10^-5 frequency were poorly captured, so only a minor fraction of alloreactive clones could be mapped to unstimulated subsets.

Unstimulated CD4+ memory cells were also sequenced in three donor pairs, together with CD4+ naive, CD8+ TEMRA, CD8+ naive and CD8+ effector memory subsets. Sorted unstimulated T cells, along with proliferating T cells recovered from mixed lymphocyte reactions, underwent TCRbeta CDR3 sequencing. Fresh whole blood from more than 8 HLA-typed healthy donors was used as the source from which PBMCs were isolated. Material for sequencing was naive CD8+ T cells sorted from blood. The intended sense of this specimen's cell subset or site label: unstimulated naive T cells. The sequence was obtained from a human donor in good health. The rearranged segments are TRBV11-3 and TRBJ2-2; 12 bases in the junction line up with TRBD2. For the CDR3, the sequence is CASSPGLAGNTGELFF. The nucleotide sequence reads as follows: TGTGCCAGCAGCCCGGGACTAGCGGGGAACACCGGGGAGCTGTTTTTT.